This TCR beta chain stems from a study of blood T cells in healthy people across ages. Germline V gene data show CDR1 as MNHEY and CDR2 as SVGEGT. The CDR3 runs to 13 residues. V was trimmed by 8 bases and J by 7 bases, leaving 15 bases between them. This clonotype was detected a few times. For every donor, a draw yielded about 9.7 milliliters of peripheral blood. For the second PCR, which ran for about 6 to 11 cycles, a sample-barcoded 5' primer and a J-beta primer mix were used. TCRdb re-called the 5' RACE reads with MiXCR, one entry per CDR3 protein. The repertoire holds 1.5 million to 1.9 million distinct CDR3 sequences, with roughly 43% as singletons.

The chain joins TRBV6-2 or TRBV6-3 to TRBJ2-1, with D possibly being TRBD2 (6 bases). The clonotype originates from a woman under 30 in good health. Sequenced sample: blood. The CDR3 is CASRQEGQNEQFF. CDR3 sequence (DNA): TGTGCCAGCCGCCAGGAGGGGCAAAATGAGCAGTTCTTC.